This TCR beta chain comes out of a study of CD8+CD57+ T cells in acquired aplastic anemia. Germline V gene data show CDR1 as ENHRY and CDR2 as SYGVKD. Trimming cost V 6 bases and J 8 bases, with 20 bases left between them. This CDR3 has 15 amino acids. Genomic DNA provided the template from which TCR beta VDJ and CDR3 profiles were obtained. TCRdb reprocessed the reads via MiXCR and lists one record per CDR3 protein. The sample yields 150,000 to 200,000 distinct CDR3 sequences, 63% seen once. The TCR comes from a human donor in good health. The gene calls are TRBV10-3 and TRBJ2-1; possibly TRBD2 for D (6 bases). Sequencing was performed on sorted CD4+, CD8+, or CD8+CD57+ T cells (not recorded which) from PBMCs. Here the CDR3 reads CAIRGGSGEFDEQFF. The DNA for the CDR3 is TGTGCCATCAGGGGGGGATCCGGGGAGTTTGATGAGCAGTTCTTC.